This TCR beta chain was observed in a study of cytotoxic CD8 clonotypes in ibrutinib-treated CLL. Regarding the study as a whole: Clonotypes that were public were uncommon, and they contracted or stayed stable on treatment. Whereas clonality rose at ibrutinib response, it declined toward baseline at progression. Higher circulating CD8+ T-cell counts strongly accompanied higher baseline clonality, above age-matched healthy donors.

Regarding this clone: Its antigen is not known.

Sequencing was performed with immunoSEQ multiplex PCR; in TCRdb, only in-frame clones are kept and a portion is missing. The table lists more than 200,000 clones, less than 75% of them singletons, with roughly 15% in the top ten. Sequenced material: PBMCs, taken after 24 months of ibrutinib treatment. This clonotype was sampled from a human donor with chronic lymphocytic leukemia.

CDR3 loop: CASSLGVSGYTF. For the CDR3, the DNA is TGTGCCAGCAGCCTAGGGGTCAGTGGCTACACCTTC. The chain carries TRBV14 and TRBJ1-2; D may be TRBD1 (5 bases). The V and J ends lost 4 bases and 7 bases respectively, with 10 bases between them. There are 12 residues in the CDR3. The germline V gene encodes CDR1 SGHDN and CDR2 FVKESK.